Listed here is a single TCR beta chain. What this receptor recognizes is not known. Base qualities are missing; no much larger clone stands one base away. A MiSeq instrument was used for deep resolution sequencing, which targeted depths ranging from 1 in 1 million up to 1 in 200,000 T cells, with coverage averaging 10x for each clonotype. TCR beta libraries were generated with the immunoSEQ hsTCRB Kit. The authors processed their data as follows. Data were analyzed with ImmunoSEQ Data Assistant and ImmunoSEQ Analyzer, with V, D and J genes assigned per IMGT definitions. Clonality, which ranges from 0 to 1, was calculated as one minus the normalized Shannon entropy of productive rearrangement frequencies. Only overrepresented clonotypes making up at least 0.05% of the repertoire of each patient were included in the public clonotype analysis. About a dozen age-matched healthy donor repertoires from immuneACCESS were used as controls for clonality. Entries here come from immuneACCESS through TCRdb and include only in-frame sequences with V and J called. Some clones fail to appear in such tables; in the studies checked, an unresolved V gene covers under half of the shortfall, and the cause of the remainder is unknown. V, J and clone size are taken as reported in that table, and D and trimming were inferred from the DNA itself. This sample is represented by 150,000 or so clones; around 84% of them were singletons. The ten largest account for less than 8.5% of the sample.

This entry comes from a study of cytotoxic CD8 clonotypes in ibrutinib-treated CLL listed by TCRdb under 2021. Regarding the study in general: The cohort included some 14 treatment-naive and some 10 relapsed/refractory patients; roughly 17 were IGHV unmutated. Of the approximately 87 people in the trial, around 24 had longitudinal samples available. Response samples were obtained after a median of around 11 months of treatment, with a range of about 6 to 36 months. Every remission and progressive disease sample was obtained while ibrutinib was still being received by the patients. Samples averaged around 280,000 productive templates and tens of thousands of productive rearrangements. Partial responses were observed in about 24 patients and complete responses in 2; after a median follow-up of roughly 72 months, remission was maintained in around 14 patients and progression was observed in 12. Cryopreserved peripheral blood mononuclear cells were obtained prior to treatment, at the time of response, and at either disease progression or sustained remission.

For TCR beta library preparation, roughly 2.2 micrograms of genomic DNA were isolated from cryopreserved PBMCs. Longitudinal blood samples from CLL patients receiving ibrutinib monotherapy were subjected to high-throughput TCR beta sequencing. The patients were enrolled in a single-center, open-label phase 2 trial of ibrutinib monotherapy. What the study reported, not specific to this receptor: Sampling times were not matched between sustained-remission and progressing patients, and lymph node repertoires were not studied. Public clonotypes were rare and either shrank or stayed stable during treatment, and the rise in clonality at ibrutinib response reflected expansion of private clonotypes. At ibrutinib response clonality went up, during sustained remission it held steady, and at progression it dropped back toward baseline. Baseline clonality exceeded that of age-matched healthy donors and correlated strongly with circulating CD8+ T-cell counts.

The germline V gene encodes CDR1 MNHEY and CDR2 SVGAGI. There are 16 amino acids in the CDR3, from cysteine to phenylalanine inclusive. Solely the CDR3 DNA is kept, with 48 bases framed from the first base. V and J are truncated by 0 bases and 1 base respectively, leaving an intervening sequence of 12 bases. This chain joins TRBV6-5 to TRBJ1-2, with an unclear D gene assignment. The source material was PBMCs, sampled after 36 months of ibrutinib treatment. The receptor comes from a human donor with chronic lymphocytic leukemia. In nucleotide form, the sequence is TGTGCCAGCAGTTACTCGATACTCCACTTTAACTATGGCTACACCTTC. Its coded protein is CASSYSILHFNYGYTF.